This T cell receptor beta chain appears in the sequencing data of a study of blood T cells in healthy people across ages. Study background: Template-switching capture recovered about one barcoded beta molecule per two T cells.

A J-beta primer mix and a sample-barcoded 5' primer were used in a second PCR of roughly 7 to 12 cycles. Each cDNA molecule was tagged by a template-switch adaptor that had 12 random nucleotides. From the 5' RACE reads, TCRdb called clonotypes with MiXCR, one entry per CDR3 protein. Among 1.5 million to 2 million distinct CDR3 sequences, less than 50% were seen once, and the ten largest hold roughly 2%. Germline CDR1 SGHRS, CDR2 YFSETQ. This CDR3 has 14 amino acids. Trimming cost V 4 bases and J 4 bases, with 14 bases left between them. Isolated per sample were at least 7 million PBMCs. Samples each had at least 6 micrograms of total RNA extracted.

The sample taken for sequencing was blood. The chain joins TRBV5-1 to TRBJ1-2; D perhaps matches TRBD1 (5 bases). The receptor's source is a woman in her thirties or forties in good health. The CDR3 DNA follows: TGCGCCAGCAGCCCGGGGCCGGAACTCTATGGCTACACCTTC. Translated: CASSPGPELYGYTF.